This TCR beta chain emerged from a study of shared clonotypes between healthy human individuals. Whole-study findings and limits: Exclusively blood specimens were collected; tissue repertoires likely differ.

As to this clone: Its antigen remains unidentified.

V lost 6 bases and J lost 3, with 21 bases in between. Germline CDR1 MDHEN, CDR2 SYDVKM. The CDR3 is 16 residues long. Assay used: immunoSEQ multiplex PCR; TCRdb lists only in-frame clones, some missing. The repertoire holds roughly 110,000 clones, under 70% seen once, with 20% to 25% in the top ten. This chain connects TRBV28 to TRBJ2-7, with D hard to call. The sequence was collected from a woman aged 30 to 39 in good health. Material: memory CD8+ T cells sorted from blood. Sample subset: CD45RO+ cells pooled with CCR7-negative TemRA cells. The CDR3 DNA sequence: TGTGCCAGCAGCCGACTTCGCCCAGATCCACTCTACGAGCAGTACTTC. Translation: CASSRLRPDPLYEQYF.